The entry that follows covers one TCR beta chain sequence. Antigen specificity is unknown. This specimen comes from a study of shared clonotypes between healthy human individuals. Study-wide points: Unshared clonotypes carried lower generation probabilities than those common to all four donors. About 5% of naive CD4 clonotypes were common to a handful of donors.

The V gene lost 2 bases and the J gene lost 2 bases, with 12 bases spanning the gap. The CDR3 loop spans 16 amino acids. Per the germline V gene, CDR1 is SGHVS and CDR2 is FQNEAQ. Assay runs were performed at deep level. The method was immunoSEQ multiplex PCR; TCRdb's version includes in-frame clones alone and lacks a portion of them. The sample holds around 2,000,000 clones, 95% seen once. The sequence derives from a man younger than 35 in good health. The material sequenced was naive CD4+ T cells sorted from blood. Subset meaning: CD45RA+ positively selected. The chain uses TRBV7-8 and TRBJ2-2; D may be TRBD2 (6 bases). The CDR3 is CASSLLAGTNTGELFF. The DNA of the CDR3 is TGTGCCAGCAGCTTATTAGCCGGGACTAACACCGGGGAGCTGTTTTTT.